The present T cell receptor beta chain was sequenced within a study of early T cells in non-severe SARS-CoV-2 infection. Looking at the study overall: The chains were unpaired, and the sequenced material was bulk RNA from unsorted whole blood.

In its sample, this clonotype was seen many times. One entry per CDR3 protein results from TCRdb running MiXCR on the 5' RACE reads. The table has roughly 49,000 distinct CDR3 sequences, about 4% seen once. The ends were cut back, 2 bases at V and 1 base at J, with 6 bases in the middle. Germline loops: CDR1 DFQATT, CDR2 SNEGSKA (reference sequence). The CDR3 totals 12 residues. The V gene is TRBV20-1, the J gene TRBJ2-7; D is ambiguous. The sequenced sample consisted of whole blood. The receptor was isolated from an adult who was a healthcare worker with PCR-confirmed SARS-CoV-2 infection or an uninfected control (not recorded which). The CDR3 DNA follows: TGCAGTGCTAGATACGGTTCCTACGAGCAGTACTTC. Residues: CSARYGSYEQYF.